Listed here is a single T cell receptor beta chain. Antigen unknown. The data are from a study of Tregs in tolerant kidney transplant recipients. Study-level background: The nonmyeloablative bone marrow transplants came from related graft donors, with transient mixed chimerism. Study-level findings and limits: Few patients were studied, so findings need validation in larger groups. Tregs expanded with activated donor B cells seemed most donor-specific.

Germline CDR1 MNHEY, CDR2 SMNVEV (reference sequence). V was pared by 2 bases and J by 5 bases, with 1 base of the junction left unmatched. The CDR3 is 14 amino acids. Sequencing was performed with immunoSEQ multiplex PCR; in TCRdb, only in-frame clones are kept and a portion is missing. This sample has fewer than 100,000 clones, with 80% to 95% found just once. The TCR comes from a human donor who received a combined kidney and bone marrow transplant. V gene TRBV27 combines with J gene TRBJ2-2, with TRBD2 matching 8 bases. The specimen was Tregs from blood, collected before the transplant. The chain's CDR3 is CASSLAGGTGELFF. CDR3 bases: TGTGCCAGCAGTTTAGCGGGAGGAACCGGGGAGCTGTTTTTT.